This TCR beta chain was obtained from a study of regulatory T cells in long-lasting Graves disease. Specified time point: newly diagnosed GD, antithyroid drugs for less than 3 months. The TCR library was prepared using RNA isolated from PBMCs. Arm-PCR with iRepertoire HTBI primers amplified the CDR3 regions for these TCR beta libraries. Via MiXCR, TCRdb re-called the multiplex PCR reads, giving one row per CDR3 protein. The table lists about 530,000 distinct CDR3 sequences, 15% to 20% of them singletons, with 20% to 30% in the top ten. This CDR3 is built from 17 residues. Germline V gene data show CDR1 as SGHRS and CDR2 as YFSETQ. Germline trimming cut 4 bases from V and 3 bases from J; bases unmatched to any gene: 10. Study-level results: The small sample size may have reduced accuracy.

Note on this clonotype: Antigen specificity is unknown.

These records were also assigned to another study, of T cells in Graves' hyperthyroidism and ophthalmopathy.

This chain joins TRBV5-1 and TRBJ2-7, with TRBD2 identical over 13 bases. Here the sequenced sample was peripheral blood mononuclear cells (PBMCs), taken at new diagnosis, from a patient treated with antithyroid drugs. This clonotype was obtained from a woman aged 35-65 years with Graves disease. The CDR3 nucleotides are TGCGCCAGCAGCCGATCGACTAGCGGGGGGTTGGTCTACGAGCAGTACTTC. This sequence encodes CASSRSTSGGLVYEQYF.